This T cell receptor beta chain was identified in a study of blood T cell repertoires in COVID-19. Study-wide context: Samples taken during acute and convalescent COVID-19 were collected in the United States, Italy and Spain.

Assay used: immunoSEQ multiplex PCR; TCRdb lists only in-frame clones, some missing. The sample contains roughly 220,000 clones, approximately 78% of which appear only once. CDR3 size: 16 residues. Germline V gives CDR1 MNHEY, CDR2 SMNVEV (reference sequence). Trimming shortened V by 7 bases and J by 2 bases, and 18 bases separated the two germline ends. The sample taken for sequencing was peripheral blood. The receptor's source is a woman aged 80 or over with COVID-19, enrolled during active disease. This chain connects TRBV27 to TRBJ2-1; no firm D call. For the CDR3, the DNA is TGTGCCAGCATCTTGGCCCCAGCTAGGCCCTACAATGAGCAGTTCTTC. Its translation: CASILAPARPYNEQFF.